This is a list of T cell receptor beta chains from one sample in a study of cytomegalovirus exposure and HLA in healthy donors. The table came from immunoSEQ multiplex PCR; TCRdb's copy has only in-frame clones and leaves some out. Recorded for this sample: 130,000 to 150,000 clones. Sequencing input: PBMCs. These receptor sequences come from a man aged 40-49 years in good health and CMV-seronegative. Both conserved end residues are part of each CDR3.

v_gene	j_gene	CDR3aa
TRBV7-9	TRBJ2-5	CASSPPGQQLQETQYF
TRBV28	TRBJ2-7	CASKDSFSYEQYF
TRBV5-1	TRBJ1-2	CASSSTGYNYGYTF
TRBV6-6	TRBJ2-3	CASSPRGQGHTDTQYF
TRBV6-6	TRBJ1-3	CASTSPGLLLANTIYF
TRBV5-5	TRBJ1-4	CASSLEVTPDEKLFF
TRBV2	TRBJ1-6	CASSAGQGNSPLHF
TRBV7-8	TRBJ2-2	CASSSGRGQLSTGELFF
TRBV13	TRBJ1-1	CASSRTANTETFF
TRBV9	TRBJ2-1	CASSGDRGNDEQFF
TRBV10-1	TRBJ1-2	CASSGTGTCYGYTF
TRBV14	TRBJ1-3	CASSQTGFPGNTIYF
TRBV7-3	TRBJ2-2	CASSLNPSRNNTGELFF
TRBV7-9	TRBJ1-3	CASSPRQVLSGNTIYF
TRBV6-5	TRBJ1-3	CASSRDRAGNTIYF
TRBV5-4	TRBJ1-1	CASSLRQALSEAFF
TRBV11-2	TRBJ1-5	CASSLGQVSDQPQHF
TRBV5-6	TRBJ2-5	CASSSTGPTQYF
TRBV9	TRBJ2-3	CASSASTGLAQDTQYF
TRBV11-3	TRBJ2-2	CASSLVRGAAGELFF
TRBV2	TRBJ1-2	CASSVSHGYTF
TRBV19	TRBJ1-1	CASRNRGLMNTEAFF
TRBV2	TRBJ1-4	CASSESATNEKLFF
TRBV4-2	TRBJ1-3	CASSQPGTAGNTIYF
TRBV5-1	TRBJ2-7	CASSLEPGGRSYEQYF
TRBV5-1	TRBJ1-4	CASSFKGDGEKLFF
TRBV12-5	TRBJ1-2	CASGYTGVYGYTF
TRBV5-1	TRBJ2-7	CASSLAGTGTGLYEQYF
TRBV14	TRBJ1-1	CASSQGFGAEAFF
TRBV6-6	TRBJ2-6	CASSGQGAAGANVLTF
TRBV6-5	.	CASSYGTGGAYEQYF
TRBV5-8	TRBJ2-7	CASSVGQGRSYEQYF
TRBV4-3	TRBJ1-3	CASSKLAQGHSGNTIYF